One and the same sample provided the 26 T cell receptor beta chains below, sequenced in a study of blood T cell repertoires in COVID-19. Sequencing used immunoSEQ multiplex PCR; TCRdb keeps in-frame clones, though not all of them. Counted here are about 170,000 clones, 80% to 85% occurring once; the ten biggest clones make up around 13%. Input material: peripheral blood. The receptors here all came from a woman aged 70-85 years with COVID-19, enrolled during active disease.

The V call is TRBV12-5, the J call TRBJ1-6; weak D call: TRBD1 (6 bases). The germline V gene encodes CDR1 LGHNT and CDR2 FRNRAP. V lost 6 bases and J 2 bases, leaving 8 bases between the germline ends. This CDR3 is built from 14 residues. The CDR3 sequence: CASGDSTYNSPLHF. The CDR3 DNA follows: TGTGCTAGTGGGGACAGCACCTATAATTCACCCCTCCACTTT.

V gene TRBV15 combines with J gene TRBJ2-1; TRBD2 is a possible D gene (7 bases). Trimming cost V 2 bases and J 8 bases, with 19 bases left between them. CDR1 LNHNV and CDR2 YYDKDF come from the germline V gene (reference sequence). This CDR3 spans 16 amino acids. Written as DNA, the CDR3 is TGTGCCACCAGCAGACCGCTTAGCGGCGGGGGCCATGAGCAGTTCTTC. It encodes CATSRPLSGGGHEQFF.

The V call is TRBV7-6, the J call TRBJ2-7; 13 bases align to TRBD2. Germline loops: CDR1 SGHVS, CDR2 FNYEAQ. V shed 1 base, J shed 4 bases, and the junction held 7 bases outside the gene matches. CDR3 length: 17 amino acids. The CDR3 region is CASSLGALAGGPYEQYF. The DNA of the CDR3 is TGTGCCAGCAGCTTAGGCGCACTAGCGGGAGGGCCGTACGAGCAGTACTTC. The entire variable domain, with the rest obtained from reference TRBV7-6 and TRBJ2-7, is as follows: GAGVSQSPRYKVTKRGQDVALRCDPISGHVSLYWYRQALGQGPEFLTYFNYEAQQDKSGLPNDRFSAERPEGSISTLTIQRTEQRDSAMYRCASSLGALAGGPYEQYFGPGTRLTVT.

The J gene is TRBJ1-4, the V gene TRBV18, with D tentatively TRBD1 (6 bases). Trimming stripped 2 bases from V and 0 bases from J, with 16 bases between. CDR1 and CDR2 from the germline V gene are KGHSH and LQKENI. This CDR3 spans 18 amino acids. Here the CDR3 DNA reads TGTGCCAGCTCACCATTCGGACAGATAGGAGCAACTAATGAAAAACTGTTTTTT. It translates to CASSPFGQIGATNEKLFF.

The V call is TRBV15, the J call TRBJ2-1; 15 nucleotides agree with TRBD2. V was pared by 11 bases and J by 7 bases, with 3 bases of the junction left unmatched. Germline assignment: CDR1 LNHNV and CDR2 YYDKDF (reference sequence). CDR3 length: 13 amino acids. The CDR3 region is CAVGTSGRNEQFF. The CDR3 coding sequence is TGTGCCGTAGGGACTAGCGGGAGGAATGAGCAGTTCTTC.

The rearrangement links TRBV7-6 to TRBJ1-1; 7 bases align to TRBD1. CDR3 length: 16 amino acids. Germline CDR1 SGHVS, CDR2 FNYEAQ. The J segment lost 5 bases and the V segment lost 1 base, leaving 10 bases of the junction unmatched. The CDR3 region has the DNA TGTGCCAGCAGCTTAGTAGGTTCACAGGGGTTGACTGAAGCTTTCTTT. Its translation: CASSLVGSQGLTEAFF.

This chain uses TRBV11-3 with TRBJ1-5; 7 nucleotides align to TRBD1. This CDR3 has 16 residues. V lost 0 bases, J lost 5 bases, and 7 bases stayed unmatched. The V gene's germline CDR1 is SGHNT and CDR2 YENEEA. The CDR3 nucleotides read TGTGCCAGCAGCTTAGATCTCGACAGGGTAGATCAGCCCCAGCATTTT. It specifies CASSLDLDRVDQPQHF.

V usage is TRBV7-9 and J usage is TRBJ2-3, with TRBD1 matching over 9 bases. The V gene end was trimmed by 6 bases and the J gene end by 5 bases; junction bases not matched to a gene: 3. This CDR3 is 13 amino acids long. Germline values: CDR1 SEHNR, CDR2 FQNEAQ (reference sequence). CDR3 loop: CASRTGGIDTQYF. As DNA, the CDR3 is TGTGCCAGCAGGACAGGGGGAATAGATACGCAGTATTTT.

The V gene is TRBV7-8, the J gene TRBJ2-7, with TRBD2 matching 7 bases. Germline loops: CDR1 SGHVS, CDR2 FQNEAQ. The CDR3 has 15 amino acids. The ends lost 4 bases at V and 2 bases at J; junction bases unmatched: 8. The CDR3 nucleotides are TGTGCCAGCAGCTGGGGAGGGTCTCTCCCCTACGAGCAGTACGTC. Its protein product is CASSWGGSLPYEQYV.

Note on this clone: Sequence at one end of the junction differs from germline and may be a read error. The gene calls are TRBV7-6 and TRBJ2-2, with no clear D. The germline V gene encodes CDR1 SGHVS and CDR2 FNYEAQ. This CDR3 region has 12 residues. The CDR3 loop reads CASSSNNGELFF. Here the CDR3 DNA reads TGTGCCAGCAGCTCAAACAACGGGGAGCTGTTTTTT.

V is TRBV15 and J is TRBJ2-3; D is possibly TRBD1 (6 bases). The germline CDR1 and CDR2 sequences are LNHNV and YYDKDF (reference sequence). Trimming pared 3 bases from V and 2 bases from J, leaving 9 bases between. The CDR3 extends over 14 amino acids. CDR3 amino acids: CATSRDRYTDTQYF. The CDR3 bases are TGTGCCACCAGCAGGGACAGATACACAGATACGCAGTATTTT.

This clone has more than one count but fewer than ten. This rearrangement joins TRBV6-2 or TRBV6-3 to TRBJ1-2; D not certain. From germline, CDR1 is MNHEY and CDR2 SVGEGT. V lost 6 bases and J 4 bases, leaving 15 bases between the germline ends. CDR3 length equals 14 residues. CDR3 region: CASSRPTEIYGYTF. As DNA, the CDR3 is TGTGCCAGCAGCCGCCCTACAGAAATCTATGGCTACACCTTC.

The chain couples TRBV27 to TRBJ2-7; 12 nucleotides match TRBD2. The V and J ends lost 4 bases and 4 bases, in that order; junction bases with no gene match: 5. The CDR3 totals 15 residues. In germline, CDR1 is MNHEY, CDR2 SMNVEV (reference sequence). CDR3 amino acids: CASSSTSGSRYEQYF. The CDR3 DNA reads TGTGCCAGCAGTTCGACTAGCGGGAGCCGATACGAGCAGTACTTC.

This clone was seen once. The chain joins TRBV10-3 to TRBJ1-1; D possibly corresponds to TRBD1 (5 bases). The germline V gene has CDR1 ENHRY and CDR2 SYGVKD. The CDR3 length is 12 residues. The CDR3 DNA reads as TGTGCAATCGGGCAGGGGAACACTGAAGCTTTCTTT. Protein sequence: CAIGQGNTEAFF.

The rearrangement joins TRBV4-1 to TRBJ2-6, with D unresolved. V lost 1 base and J lost 2, with 9 bases in between. CDR3 length: 16 amino acids. Germline CDR1 reads MGHRA; CDR2 reads YSYEKL. Written as DNA, the CDR3 is TGCGCCAGCAGCCAAGCTTTCAGGACTGGGGCCAACGTCCTGACTTTC. Its protein product is CASSQAFRTGANVLTF.

The chain couples TRBV11-3 to TRBJ1-1; TRBD1 matches 9 bases. V shed 3 bases, J shed 1 base, and the junction held 0 bases outside the gene matches. There are 14 residues in the CDR3. Germline lookup yields CDR1 SGHNT and CDR2 YENEEA. The CDR3 here is CASSLGQGNTEAFF. CDR3 DNA sequence: TGTGCCAGCAGCTTGGGACAGGGGAACACTGAAGCTTTCTTT.

The chain carries TRBV29-1 and TRBJ1-1, with D unclear. Germline CDR1 SQVTM, CDR2 ANQGSEA. The CDR3 is 10 residues long. The germline V and J ends were trimmed by 6 bases and 7 bases, with 9 bases remaining between them. For the CDR3, the DNA is TGCAGCGTCCAACGGGGTGAAGCTTTCTTT. It is translated as CSVQRGEAFF. The variable domain in full, with the rest retrieved from reference TRBV29-1 and TRBJ1-1, is SAVISQKPSRDICQRGTSLTIQCQVDSQVTMMFWYRQQPGQSLTLIATANQGSEATYESGFVIDKFPISRPNLTFSTLTVSNMSPEDSSIYLCSVQRGEAFFGQGTRLTVV.

CDR3 DNA sequence: TGTGCCAGCAGCTTGGGGACACGCGGCTACACCTTC. Its protein product is CASSLGTRGYTF. The rearrangement links TRBV5-5 to TRBJ1-2; tentative D call: TRBD1 (5 bases). The CDR3 is 12 residues long. V was cut by 0 bases and J by 8 bases, with 8 bases left in between. In germline, CDR1 is SGHKS, CDR2 YYEKEE (reference sequence).

This clone was picked up one time. The rearrangement links TRBV10-1 to TRBJ2-5; TRBD1 aligns across 8 bases. Germline V gene sequence: CDR1 WNHNN, CDR2 SYGVQD (reference sequence). The CDR3 is 15 residues long. The junction had 6 bases not matched to a gene; V was cut back by 2 bases and J by 4 bases. CDR3 amino acids: CASSEGQGGTETQYF. As DNA, the CDR3 is TGCGCCAGCAGTGAGGGACAGGGAGGCACAGAGACCCAGTACTTC.

To note about this clone: Within the sample, other DNA sequences also encode this same CDR3. The CDR3 bases are TGTGCCAGCAGTACCCGGACAGGGAGCCAAGAGACCCAGTACTTC. The encoded protein is CASSTRTGSQETQYF. The rearrangement joins TRBV28 to TRBJ2-5; 8 bases fit TRBD1. Trimming cost V 5 bases and J 1 base; bases outside gene matches: 6. The CDR3 has 15 residues. Germline V CDR1 and CDR2: MDHEN, SYDVKM. The variable domain in full, completed from reference TRBV28 and TRBJ2-5, reads DVKVTQSSRYLVKRTGEKVFLECVQDMDHENMFWYRQDPGLGLRLIYFSYDVKMKEKGDIPEGYSVSREKKERFSLILESASTNQTSMYLCASSTRTGSQETQYFGPGTRLLVL.

The chain carries TRBV15 and TRBJ1-1; D remains ambiguous. Germline lookup yields CDR1 LNHNV and CDR2 YYDKDF (reference sequence). Trimming removed 3 bases from V and 11 bases from J, with 13 bases in between. CDR3 length: 12 residues. CDR3 in amino acids: CATSRSTREAFF. As DNA, the CDR3 is TGTGCCACCAGCAGGTCTACCCGTGAGGCTTTCTTT.

This chain connects TRBV5-1 to TRBJ2-1; TRBD2 aligns across 9 bases. The germline gives CDR1 SGHRS, CDR2 YFSETQ. The CDR3 covers 17 residues. V shed 1 base, J shed 6 bases, and the junction held 11 bases outside the gene matches. CDR3 sequence reads: CASSLRLADSGSNEQFF. In nucleotides, the CDR3 is TGCGCCAGCAGCTTGCGACTTGCGGATAGCGGGAGCAATGAGCAGTTCTTC.

The rearrangement links TRBV7-2 to TRBJ1-5; a possible D gene is TRBD1 (6 bases). The germline V gene encodes CDR1 SGHTA and CDR2 FQGNSA. Trimming removed 5 bases at V and 2 bases at J, with 10 bases between. The CDR3 consists of 14 residues. The CDR3, as DNA: TGTGCCAGCAGCGGACAGATCGGCAATCAGCCCCAGCATTTT. It translates to CASSGQIGNQPQHF. The full variable domain, completed using reference TRBV7-2 and TRBJ1-5, is GAGVSQSPSNKVTEKGKDVELRCDPISGHTALYWYRQSLGQGLEFLIYFQGNSAPDKSGLPSDRFSAERTGGSVSTLTIQRTQQEDSAVYLCASSGQIGNQPQHFGDGTRLSIL.

J is TRBJ2-5 and V is TRBV27; TRBD2 might be the D (6 bases). Trimming left V 6 bases short and J 1 base short, with 15 bases between. CDR3 length equals 15 residues. The germline gives CDR1 MNHEY, CDR2 SMNVEV (reference sequence). The chain's CDR3 is CASSPLLSGQETQYF. CDR3 DNA sequence: TGTGCCAGCAGCCCCCTCCTTAGCGGCCAAGAGACCCAGTACTTC.

The genes are TRBV28 and TRBJ1-4, with TRBD1 identical over 11 bases. After removal of 1 base from V and 4 bases from J, the junction contained 11 bases not matched to a gene. CDR1 is MDHEN, CDR2 SYDVKM, per germline. The CDR3 consists of 19 residues. CDR3 loop: CASSLYIYGTGGGNEKLFF. DNA for the CDR3: TGTGCCAGCAGTTTATATATCTATGGGACAGGGGGGGGTAATGAAAAACTGTTTTTT.

The chain uses TRBV28 and TRBJ2-1; tentative D call: TRBD2 (5 bases). The CDR3 covers 13 residues. Germline V gene data show CDR1 as MDHEN and CDR2 as SYDVKM. The ends were cut back, 6 bases at V and 5 bases at J, with 11 bases in the middle. CDR3 in DNA: TGTGCCAGCAGCCGACCAGCGGACAATGAGCAGTTCTTC. Translating gives CASSRPADNEQFF.